The next 26 T cell receptor beta chains were all read from a single sample in a study of a mutant IDH1 vaccine in newly diagnosed glioma. Their recognized antigens are unknown. TCRdb's copy holds only in-frame clones and misses some; the assay was immunoSEQ multiplex PCR. Counted here are about 50,000 clones, about 79% occurring once; the ten biggest clones make up 10% to 15%. Time point specified: week 35, safety follow-up. All doses held 300 ug of mutant IDH1 20-mer peptide, with topical imiquimod. Source: PBMCs, taken from a glioma patient whose treatment included an IDH1 peptide vaccine. These receptors originate from a man between 40 and 49 years old with glioma.

This chain links TRBV19 with TRBJ2-3; possible D gene TRBD2, 6 bases. The CDR3 has 16 residues. Germline assignment: CDR1 LNHDA and CDR2 SQIVND (reference sequence). Trimming took 6 bases from V and 2 from J, leaving 18 bases between them. The CDR3 spells CASRDRGGEITDTQYF. The CDR3 DNA reads as TGTGCCAGTAGGGATCGTGGCGGGGAAATCACAGATACGCAGTATTTT.

This CDR3 reads CASSLSIGADTQYF. In DNA form, the CDR3 reads TGTGCCAGCAGTTTATCGATAGGCGCAGATACGCAGTATTTT. This rearrangement joins TRBV27 to TRBJ2-3; D unresolved. The length of the CDR3 is 14 residues. The germline V gene has CDR1 MNHEY and CDR2 SMNVEV (reference sequence). V lost 0 bases and J lost 4, with 8 bases in between.

The V call is TRBV6-1, the J call TRBJ2-5; 7 bases match TRBD1. CDR1 is MNHNS, CDR2 SASEGT, per germline. The V gene end was trimmed by 2 bases and the J gene end by 3 bases; junction bases not matched to a gene: 3. The CDR3 runs 14 residues. The CDR3 DNA reads as TGTGCCAGCAGTGAAAGGGACAGAGAAGAGACCCAGTACTTC. Protein product: CASSERDREETQYF.

The chain combines TRBV9 with TRBJ2-1; tentatively, D is TRBD1 (6 bases). CDR3 length: 16 residues. V gave up 3 bases and J gave up 2 bases, with 15 bases separating them. Germline V gene data show CDR1 as SGDLS and CDR2 as YYNGEE. The CDR3 spells CASSDSVGAAYNEQFF. In nucleotides, the CDR3 is TGTGCCAGCAGCGACTCAGTGGGGGCCGCCTACAATGAGCAGTTCTTC.

The chain joins TRBV5-1 to TRBJ1-1; D not resolved. Germline assignment: CDR1 SGHRS and CDR2 YFSETQ. V lost 0 bases and J 0 bases, leaving 12 bases between the germline ends. There are 16 residues in the CDR3. The CDR3 loop reads CASSLGSGRMNTEAFF. The CDR3 region has the DNA TGCGCCAGCAGCTTGGGATCCGGCAGGATGAACACTGAAGCTTTCTTT.

The chain recombines TRBV6-5 with TRBJ1-1; 7 bases match TRBD1. Germline trimming cut 2 bases from V and 7 bases from J; bases unmatched to any gene: 4. Germline CDR1 and CDR2: MNHEY and SVGAGI. The CDR3 runs to 13 residues. CDR3 protein: CASSYRGQFEAFF. In nucleotides, the CDR3 is TGTGCCAGCAGTTACCGGGGACAGTTTGAAGCTTTCTTT.

The J gene is TRBJ2-3, the V gene TRBV18; D may be TRBD1 (5 bases). Trimming left V 6 bases short and J 5 bases short, with 21 bases between. Germline V gene data show CDR1 as KGHSH and CDR2 as LQKENI. This CDR3 has 16 residues. In DNA, the CDR3 is TGTGCCAGCTCGCCCGGTGGGGCCTTAGCCGGAGATACGCAGTATTTT. This sequence encodes CASSPGGALAGDTQYF.

The V call is TRBV18, the J call TRBJ1-1, with 7 nucleotides matching TRBD1. The V gene end was trimmed by 6 bases and the J gene end by 5 bases; junction bases not matched to a gene: 3. CDR1 is KGHSH, CDR2 LQKENI, per germline. This CDR3 region has 12 residues. The CDR3 DNA follows: TGTGCCAGCTCCCCGGGACAGACTGAAGCTTTCTTT. It yields the protein CASSPGQTEAFF.

The CDR3 here is CASSRGRGQSSYEQYF. The DNA of the CDR3 is TGTGCCAGCAGCCGAGGCCGCGGACAGTCCTCCTACGAGCAGTACTTC. J is TRBJ2-7 and V is TRBV13; D might be TRBD1 (6 bases). Trimming stripped 5 bases from V and 0 bases from J, with 17 bases between. Germline-derived CDR1 and CDR2 are PRHDT and FYEKMQ (reference sequence). The CDR3 consists of 16 residues. Supplemented by reference TRBV13 and TRBJ2-7, the full variable domain reads AAGVIQSPRHLIKEKRETATLKCYPIPRHDTVYWYQQGPGQDPQFLISFYEKMQSDKGSIPDRFSAQQFSDYHSELNMSSLELGDSALYFCASSRGRGQSSYEQYFGPGTRLTVT.

This chain uses TRBV5-1 with TRBJ2-3; tentative D call: TRBD1 (6 bases). CDR1 and CDR2 (germline): SGHRS, YFSETQ. V was trimmed by 4 bases and J by 2 bases, leaving 11 bases between them. This CDR3 is built from 14 residues. CDR3 sequence: CASSPDSPTDTQYF. DNA of the CDR3: TGCGCCAGCAGCCCGGACAGCCCCACAGATACGCAGTATTTT.

This clone was detected a few times. The chain uses TRBV4-2 and TRBJ2-5; 10 bases line up with TRBD2. This CDR3 comprises 17 residues. V shed 1 base and J 1 base; nucleotides not matched to a gene: 6. In germline, CDR1 is LGHNA, CDR2 YNFKEQ. CDR3: CASSQGPASGGQETQYF. In DNA, the CDR3 is TGTGCCAGCAGCCAAGGACCCGCTAGCGGGGGCCAAGAGACCCAGTACTTC.

The V call is TRBV28, the J call TRBJ2-3; 8 bases agree with TRBD2. The CDR3 sequence is 15 residues long. CDR1 is MDHEN, CDR2 SYDVKM, per germline. The V and J ends lost 4 bases and 3 bases, in that order; junction bases with no gene match: 6. CDR3 sequence (DNA): TGTGCCAGCAGTTACGGGAGGGCCCGGACAGATACGCAGTATTTT. As protein: CASSYGRARTDTQYF.

The V gene is TRBV9, the J gene TRBJ2-3; D uncertain. The CDR3 loop spans 18 amino acids. The germline V and J ends were trimmed by 3 bases and 1 base, with 21 bases remaining between them. Per germline, CDR1 SGDLS and CDR2 YYNGEE. CDR3 coding DNA: TGTGCCAGCAGCGCTAGGATCGAGCCCTCGATCGGCACAGATACGCAGTATTTT. Residues: CASSARIEPSIGTDTQYF.

This clone has a handful of counts. The J gene is TRBJ1-2, the V gene TRBV19; the match to TRBD1 covers 9 bases. J gave up 8 bases and V 1 base, and 11 bases lay outside the gene matches. Germline values: CDR1 LNHDA, CDR2 SQIVND (reference sequence). The CDR3 contains 16 residues. The DNA of the CDR3 is TGTGCCAGTAGTATAGCTTGGGGACAGGGTCAAGGAGGCTACACCTTC. Amino acids: CASSIAWGQGQGGYTF.

This chain uses TRBV25-1 with TRBJ2-1, with D unclear. CDR3 length: 16 residues. The germline CDR1 and CDR2 sequences are MGHDK and SYGVNS. Trimming took 3 bases from V and 11 from J, leaving 23 bases between them. The CDR3 DNA reads TGTGCCAGCAGTGATCCCGCCGGTATTACGAGGAGCAAGCAGTTCTTC. Protein: CASSDPAGITRSKQFF.

The chain joins TRBV18 to TRBJ2-5; 11 nucleotides agree with TRBD2. The V gene's germline CDR1 is KGHSH and CDR2 LQKENI. V lost 4 bases, J lost 1 base, and 5 bases stayed unmatched. The CDR3 runs to 16 residues. The CDR3 DNA is TGTGCCAGCTCACGGCTAGCGGGAGGACGCCAAGAGACCCAGTACTTC. This translates into CASSRLAGGRQETQYF.

This clone was counted once. V is TRBV5-1 and J is TRBJ1-2; maybe TRBD1 (5 bases). The CDR3 totals 15 residues. Germline V gene sequence: CDR1 SGHRS, CDR2 YFSETQ. V was trimmed by 3 bases and J by 4 bases, leaving 16 bases between them. DNA for the CDR3: TGCGCCAGCAGCTCCCAGGGCGGAGGAGGCTATGGCTACACCTTC. Amino acid sequence: CASSSQGGGGYGYTF.

The J gene is TRBJ2-1, the V gene TRBV6-4; 13 bases align to TRBD2. The CDR3 spans 15 residues. The germline V gene has CDR1 MRHNA and CDR2 SNTAGT. The ends lost 6 bases at V and 9 bases at J; junction bases unmatched: 8. The chain's CDR3 is CASSRTSGSNAEQFF. CDR3 nucleotide sequence: TGTGCCAGCAGCAGGACTAGCGGGAGTAACGCTGAGCAGTTCTTC.

The chain carries TRBV9 and TRBJ2-7, with D unclear. CDR3 length equals 16 residues. Looked up from germline, CDR1 is SGDLS and CDR2 is YYNGEE. V dropped 4 bases and J dropped 0 bases, with 17 bases sitting between them. The CDR3 nucleotides read TGTGCCAGCAGCCCGACCTATAACGACCTCTCCTACGAGCAGTACTTC. Encoded protein: CASSPTYNDLSYEQYF.

The DNA for the CDR3 is TGTGCCTGGAGTAGACTCCGGGACGCAGATACGCAGTATTTT. This gives the protein CAWSRLRDADTQYF. The chain employs TRBV30 and TRBJ2-3, with D perhaps assigned TRBD1 or TRBD2 (5 bases each). In germline, CDR1 is GTSNPN, CDR2 SVGIG (reference sequence). There are 14 residues in the CDR3. Trimming took off 2 bases at V and 4 bases at J, with 13 bases between the two ends.

V is TRBV11-2 and J is TRBJ2-7; 11 positions match TRBD2. Unmatched junction bases numbered 3, after V lost 1 base and J lost 4 bases. The CDR3 runs to 15 residues. Germline lookup yields CDR1 SGHAT and CDR2 FQNNGV. The CDR3 region is CASSLGASGRYEQYF. The CDR3, as DNA: TGTGCCAGCAGCTTAGGGGCTAGCGGGAGGTACGAGCAGTACTTC.

V usage is TRBV6-5 and J usage is TRBJ1-1; D unresolved. This CDR3 region has 14 residues. The V gene lost 2 bases and the J gene lost 4 bases, with 11 bases spanning the gap. The germline gives CDR1 MNHEY, CDR2 SVGAGI. CDR3 bases: TGTGCCAGCAGTTACGTAGCAGATCTCACTGAAGCTTTCTTT. Translating gives CASSYVADLTEAFF.

The chain employs TRBV30 and TRBJ1-2; 7 nucleotides align to TRBD1. The germline CDR1 and CDR2 sequences are GTSNPN and SVGIG (reference sequence). There are 14 residues in the CDR3. V lost 4 bases and J lost 5; bases outside the gene matches: 10. The CDR3 spells CAWTKNPGQYGYTF. DNA for the CDR3: TGTGCCTGGACAAAAAACCCGGGACAGTATGGCTACACCTTC. The variable domain in full, completed from reference TRBV30 and TRBJ1-2, reads SQTIHQWPATLVQPVGSPLSLECTVEGTSNPNLYWYRQAAGRGLQLLFYSVGIGQISSEVPQNLSASRPQDRQFILSSKKLLLSDSGFYLCAWTKNPGQYGYTFGSGTRLTVV.

In its sample, this clone was seen a few times. The V gene is TRBV7-2, the J gene TRBJ2-1; 9 nucleotides match TRBD2. Trimming removed 5 bases from V and 7 bases from J; junction bases left unmatched: 12. The CDR3 loop spans 16 amino acids. Germline CDR1 SGHTA, CDR2 FQGNSA. The CDR3, as DNA: TGTGCCAGCAGCCCGATGCTAGCGGGATACAAGAATGAGCAGTTCTTC. This encodes CASSPMLAGYKNEQFF.

This clone appeared a single time. V usage is TRBV18 and J usage is TRBJ2-1; perhaps TRBD1 as D (6 bases). The length of the CDR3 is 16 residues. The V end was cut by 0 bases, the J end by 5 bases, with 14 bases between. From germline, CDR1 is KGHSH and CDR2 LQKENI. The CDR3 loop reads CASSPPPAGANNEQFF. The CDR3 DNA is TGTGCCAGCTCACCACCTCCGGCAGGGGCAAACAATGAGCAGTTCTTC.

The V call is TRBV7-2, the J call TRBJ2-2; D perhaps matches TRBD2 (6 bases). CDR1 and CDR2 from the germline V gene are SGHTA and FQGNSA. This CDR3 is built from 16 residues. Deletions cut 1 base from V and 2 bases from J, with 11 bases between. For the CDR3, the DNA is TGTGCCAGCAGCTTAGGGGCTAGCGCCAACACCGGGGAGCTGTTTTTT. Encoded protein: CASSLGASANTGELFF.